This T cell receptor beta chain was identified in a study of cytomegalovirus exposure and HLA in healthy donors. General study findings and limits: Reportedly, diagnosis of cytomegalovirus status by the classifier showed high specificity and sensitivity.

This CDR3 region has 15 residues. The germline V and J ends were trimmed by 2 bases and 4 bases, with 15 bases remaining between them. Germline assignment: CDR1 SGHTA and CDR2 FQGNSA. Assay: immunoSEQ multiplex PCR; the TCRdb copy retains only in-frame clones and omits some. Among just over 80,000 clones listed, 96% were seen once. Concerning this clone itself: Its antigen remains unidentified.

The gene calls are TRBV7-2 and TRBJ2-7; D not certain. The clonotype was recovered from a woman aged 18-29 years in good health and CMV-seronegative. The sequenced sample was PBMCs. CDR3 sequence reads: CASSLFLGPRYEQYF. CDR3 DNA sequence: TGTGCCAGCAGCTTATTTCTTGGGCCCCGGTACGAGCAGTACTTC.